This T cell receptor beta chain was sequenced for a study of shared clonotypes between healthy human individuals. Study at large: Used for every donor were three CD4 naive, three CD4 memory, two CD8 naive and one CD8 memory plate.

Concerning this clone: Its antigen is still unknown.

Findings and limits, study-wide: Unshared clonotypes carried lower generation probabilities than those common to all four donors. Sequencing of the sorted subsets was shown by rarefaction to be incomplete despite large depth.

Data came from immunoSEQ multiplex PCR; TCRdb stores just in-frame clones and leaves some out. The sample has some 2 million clones, about 95% seen once; the top ten hold 0.1% to 0.15%. Trimming shortened V by 0 bases and J by 2 bases, and 13 bases separated the two germline ends. The germline V gene encodes CDR1 SGHAT and CDR2 FQNNGV. CDR3 length equals 17 residues. The chain links TRBV11-2 to TRBJ2-2, with D hard to call. The receptor's source is a man aged 18 to 30 in good health. The sequenced material came from naive CD4+ T cells sorted from blood. Noted subset: CD45RA+ positively selected. The CDR3 sequence: CASSLDSGSLNTGELFF. The DNA for the CDR3 is TGTGCCAGCAGCTTAGACAGTGGGTCCCTAAACACCGGGGAGCTGTTTTTT.